This entry lists 16 T cell receptor beta chains sequenced from one sample in a study of blood T cells in healthy people across ages. The second PCR ran roughly 6 to 11 cycles with a sample-barcoded 5' primer and J-beta primers. TCRdb processed the 5' RACE reads anew with MiXCR; each CDR3 protein has one entry. The sample holds approximately 900,000 distinct CDR3 sequences; around 46% are singletons and the top ten take around an eighth. The sample was blood. The receptors originated from a man aged 30-40 years in good health.

The chain is built from TRBV12-3 or TRBV12-4 and TRBJ1-1; a weak D match, TRBD1 (5 bases). The V end lost 5 bases, the J end lost 5 bases, and 15 bases lay between the germline ends. The CDR3 spans 14 residues. CDR3 in amino acids: CASSRPGRQTEAFF. In DNA form, the CDR3 reads TGTGCCAGCAGTAGGCCGGGACGACAGACTGAAGCTTTCTTT.

The chain carries TRBV4-1 and TRBJ1-5; 8 nucleotides align to TRBD1. Germline V gives CDR1 MGHRA, CDR2 YSYEKL. The ends lost 4 bases at V and 9 bases at J; junction bases unmatched: 17. The CDR3 contains 17 residues. Written as DNA, the CDR3 is TGCGCCAGCAGCCCGCAATCCCGGGACAGGTCAAGAGTGCCCCAGCATTTT. Residues: CASSPQSRDRSRVPQHF.

This clonotype has just a few counts. The V and J genes are TRBV20-1 and TRBJ1-1; D is uncertain. The V and J ends lost 0 bases and 6 bases respectively, with 20 bases between them. The CDR3 is 16 residues long. Germline CDR1 reads DFQATT; CDR2 reads SNEGSKA (reference sequence). Here the CDR3 DNA reads TGCAGTGCTAGAGACCTTGGGCAGGCCTTATATGCTGAAGCTTTCTTT. Protein product: CSARDLGQALYAEAFF.

This clonotype was detected only a few times. The chain is built from TRBV10-3 and TRBJ1-5, with no clear D. Trimming removed 10 bases from V and 2 bases from J, with 12 bases in between. The germline gives CDR1 ENHRY, CDR2 SYGVKD. The CDR3 runs to 13 residues. The CDR3 nucleotides read TGTGCCACCCCGTATGGAGGCAATCAGCCCCAGCATTTT. Its translation: CATPYGGNQPQHF.

The chain has TRBV6-5 and TRBJ2-7; D unresolved. Germline V gene data show CDR1 as MNHEY and CDR2 as SVGAGI. V was clipped by 6 bases and J by 2 bases, with 14 bases between them. This CDR3 comprises 14 residues. The CDR3 DNA reads as TGTGCCAGCAGGCGTGGAGCGTCCGCCTACGAGCAGTACTTC. Protein sequence: CASRRGASAYEQYF.

This chain links TRBV20-1 with TRBJ2-5, with 9 nucleotides matching TRBD2. V shed 7 bases, J shed 5 bases, and the junction held 14 bases outside the gene matches. The V gene's germline CDR1 is DFQATT and CDR2 SNEGSKA (reference sequence). The CDR3 extends over 15 amino acids. CDR3 DNA: TGCAGTGTAAGAGTTTCTGGGCTAGCGGGGGAGACCCAGTACTTC. It codes for CSVRVSGLAGETQYF.

This clonotype was seen repeatedly, ten times or more. The chain uses TRBV18 and TRBJ2-3; D possibly corresponds to TRBD1 (6 bases). Germline V gene sequence: CDR1 KGHSH, CDR2 LQKENI. The CDR3 is made up of 14 amino acids. V lost 5 bases, J lost 2 bases, and 11 bases lay in between. As DNA, the CDR3 is TGTGCCAGCTCAGCTACAGGGTTCACAGATACGCAGTATTTT. The encoded protein is CASSATGFTDTQYF.

The chain combines TRBV27 with TRBJ2-7; a weak D match, TRBD1 (5 bases). The CDR3 contains 15 residues. The germline V gene has CDR1 MNHEY and CDR2 SMNVEV (reference sequence). V was pared by 4 bases and J by 6 bases, with 19 bases between. CDR3 region: CASSSSTVGAIEQYF. The CDR3 coding sequence is TGTGCCAGCAGTTCCTCGACAGTTGGGGCGATCGAGCAGTACTTC.

This clonotype has a count of ten or more. The rearrangement joins TRBV4-3 to TRBJ1-4; the match to TRBD1 covers 9 bases. CDR1 is LGHNA, CDR2 YSLEER, per germline. V trimming: 1 base; J trimming: 5 bases; junction bases outside the gene matches: 5. CDR3 length: 16 amino acids. The CDR3 DNA is TGCGCCAGCAGCCAAGGGACAGGGGTCCGGAATGAAAAACTGTTTTTT. It specifies CASSQGTGVRNEKLFF.

CDR3 amino acids: CASSLAGRDTDTQYF. CDR3 DNA sequence: TGCGCCAGCAGCTTGGCCGGCAGGGACACAGATACGCAGTATTTT. The V call is TRBV5-1, the J call TRBJ2-3; D is perhaps TRBD1 (5 bases). V gave up 0 bases and J gave up 2 bases, with 10 bases separating them. Germline CDR1 SGHRS, CDR2 YFSETQ. The CDR3 is made up of 15 amino acids.

The V and J genes are TRBV7-2 and TRBJ2-4; D unresolved. The CDR3 has 13 amino acids. Germline V gene sequence: CDR1 SGHTA, CDR2 FQGNSA. With 6 bases removed from V and 3 bases from J, the gap between germline ends came to 9 bases. The CDR3 region has the DNA TGTGCCAGCAGGGGCGGTGGCAAAAACATTCAGTACTTC. This codes for CASRGGGKNIQYF.

Notes on this clonotype: This clone may be a read error of a much larger clone one base away. The chain couples TRBV5-1 to TRBJ2-5; D remains ambiguous. CDR1 is SGHRS, CDR2 YFSETQ, per germline. Trimming took off 4 bases at V and 11 bases at J, with 24 bases between the two ends. This CDR3 region has 15 residues. The CDR3 reads CASSPAGQAYNEQYF. CDR3 nucleotide sequence: TGCGCCAGCAGCCCCGCTGGGCAGGCCTACAATGAGCAGTACTTC.

The chain is built from TRBV27 and TRBJ1-1; tentatively, D is TRBD1 (5 bases). V dropped 6 bases and J dropped 4 bases, with 12 bases sitting between them. Germline assignment: CDR1 MNHEY and CDR2 SMNVEV (reference sequence). The length of the CDR3 is 13 residues. The CDR3 reads CASRQGLATEAFF. In DNA form, the CDR3 reads TGTGCCAGCAGGCAGGGATTAGCCACTGAAGCTTTCTTT.

The chain joins TRBV2 to TRBJ1-5; no definite D call. In germline, CDR1 is SNHLY, CDR2 FYNNEI. The CDR3 is 15 residues long. The germline V and J ends were trimmed by 3 bases and 5 bases, with 14 bases remaining between them. CDR3 coding DNA: TGTGCCAGCAGTGAGGACGGTATAGGGTATCAGCCCCAGCATTTT. Translating it yields CASSEDGIGYQPQHF.

V is TRBV5-6 and J is TRBJ2-1; possible D gene TRBD2, 6 bases. Per the germline V gene, CDR1 is SGHDT and CDR2 is YYEEEE. The germline V and J ends were trimmed by 1 base and 11 bases, with 7 bases remaining between them. The CDR3 runs to 11 residues. CDR3 residues: CASSLRGKQFF. The CDR3 DNA reads as TGTGCCAGCAGCTTGCGGGGGAAGCAGTTCTTC.

To note about this clonotype: The CDR3 end shows no conserved phenylalanine or tryptophan, and so a read error is likely. The chain combines TRBV3-1 with TRBJ2-5; TRBD2 matches at 12 bases. The germline gives CDR1 LGHDT, CDR2 YNNKEL (reference sequence). The CDR3 is 17 amino acids. Losses at the gene ends were 6 bases for V and 2 bases for J; bases not matched to a gene: 10. CDR3 DNA: TGTGCCAGCAGTCAAAGCGGCGGACTAGCGGGGCAAGAGACCCAGTACTAC. As protein: CASSQSGGLAGQETQYY.